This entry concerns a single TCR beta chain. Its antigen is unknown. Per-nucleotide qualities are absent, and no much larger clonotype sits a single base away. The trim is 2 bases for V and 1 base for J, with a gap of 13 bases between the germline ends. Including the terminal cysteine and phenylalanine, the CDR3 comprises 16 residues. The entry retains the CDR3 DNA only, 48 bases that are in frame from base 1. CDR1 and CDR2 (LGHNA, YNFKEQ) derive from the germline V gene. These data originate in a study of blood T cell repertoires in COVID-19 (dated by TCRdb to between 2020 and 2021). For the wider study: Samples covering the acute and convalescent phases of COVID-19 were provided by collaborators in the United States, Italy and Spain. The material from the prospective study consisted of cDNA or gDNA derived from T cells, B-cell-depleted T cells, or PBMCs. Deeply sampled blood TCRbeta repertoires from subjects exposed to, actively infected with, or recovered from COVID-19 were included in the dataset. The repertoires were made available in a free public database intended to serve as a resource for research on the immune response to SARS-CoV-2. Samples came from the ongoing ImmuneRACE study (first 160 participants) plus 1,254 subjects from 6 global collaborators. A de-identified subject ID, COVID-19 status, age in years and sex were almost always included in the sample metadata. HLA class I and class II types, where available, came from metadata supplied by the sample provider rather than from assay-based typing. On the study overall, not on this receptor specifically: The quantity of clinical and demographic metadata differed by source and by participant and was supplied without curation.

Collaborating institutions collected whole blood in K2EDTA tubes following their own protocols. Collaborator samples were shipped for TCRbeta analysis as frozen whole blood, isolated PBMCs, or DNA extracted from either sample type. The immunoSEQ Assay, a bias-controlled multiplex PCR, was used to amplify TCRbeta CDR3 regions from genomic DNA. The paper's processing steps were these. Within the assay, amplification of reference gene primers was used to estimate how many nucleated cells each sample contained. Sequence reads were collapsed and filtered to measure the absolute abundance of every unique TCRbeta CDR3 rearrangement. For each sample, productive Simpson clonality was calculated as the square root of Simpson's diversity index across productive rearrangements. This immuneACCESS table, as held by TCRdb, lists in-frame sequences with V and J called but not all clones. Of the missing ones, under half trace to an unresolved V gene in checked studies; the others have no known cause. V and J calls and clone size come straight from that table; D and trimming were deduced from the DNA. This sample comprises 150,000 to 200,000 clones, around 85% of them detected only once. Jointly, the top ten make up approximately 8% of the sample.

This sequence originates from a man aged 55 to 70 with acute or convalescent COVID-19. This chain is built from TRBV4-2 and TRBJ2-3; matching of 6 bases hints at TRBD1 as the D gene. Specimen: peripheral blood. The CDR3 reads CASSQTGTSGTDTQYF. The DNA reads TGTGCCAGCAGCCAAACCGGGACATCCGGCACAGATACGCAGTATTTT.